The present T cell receptor beta chain was sequenced within a study of follicular helper T cells after annual influenza vaccination. Study-level background: Sampling occurred days 0, 7 and 28 after each influenza vaccination. Across the 2013-2014, 2014-2015 and 2015-2016 vaccination seasons, some subjects were resampled.

Repertoires were generated with immunoSEQ multiplex PCR, while TCRdb's copy carries only in-frame clones and drops some. The repertoire holds several thousand clones, with over 75% as singletons. Indicated time point: 2015-2016 season, pre-vaccination. ICOS+CD38+ and ICOS-CD38- fractions were sorted from non-naive CD4+CXCR5+PD-1+ cells. V lost 6 bases and J lost 0, with 18 bases in between. This CDR3 is built from 17 residues. Per germline, CDR1 LNHDA and CDR2 SQIVND (reference sequence). The sequences come from CXCR5+ CD38- circulating T follicular helper cells from blood, collected on the day of influenza vaccination. Subset specified: circulating Tfh, non-naive CD4+CXCR5+PD-1+ (ICOS+CD38+ or ICOS-CD38-). The clonotype comes from an adult who received the influenza vaccine. The chain carries TRBV19 and TRBJ1-5, with D possibly TRBD1 on 6 matching bases. CDR3 protein: CASSPQGVRGSNQPQHF. Written as DNA, the CDR3 is TGTGCCAGTAGCCCTCAGGGCGTCAGGGGTAGCAATCAGCCCCAGCATTTT.